The 25 T cell receptor beta chains in this list originate from one sample, sequenced in a study of shared clonotypes between healthy human individuals. TCRdb's table, derived via immunoSEQ multiplex PCR, lists solely in-frame clones and lacks some. The repertoire includes 2 million to 2.5 million clones, 80% to 95% of them detected once, and around 0.38% sits in the top ten. The sequenced sample consisted of naive CD4+ T cells from PBMCs. The subset: CD45RA+ positively selected. The source is a man aged 18 to 29 in good health. Some clones in this sample may be carry-over from other donors' samples.

The sample holds one count of this clone. The J gene is TRBJ2-2, the V gene TRBV2, with a tentative D call TRBD1 (7 bases). This CDR3 contains 14 residues. Germline-derived CDR1 and CDR2 are SNHLY and FYNNEI. V was cut by 8 bases and J by 4 bases, with 14 bases left in between. This CDR3 is CASSPQGGTGELFF. DNA for the CDR3: TGTGCCAGCTCCCCCCAGGGGGGCACCGGGGAGCTGTTTTTT.

This clone has only one observation. The rearrangement links TRBV15 to TRBJ1-5; D gene unclear. Germline assignment: CDR1 LNHNV and CDR2 YYDKDF (reference sequence). V was shortened by 0 bases and J by 7 bases, with 13 bases between the two germline ends. The CDR3 covers 15 residues. DNA for the CDR3: TGTGCCACCAGCAGAGATCTTCGAGGTGAACAGCCCCAGCATTTT. It yields the protein CATSRDLRGEQPQHF.

A note on this clone: At the DNA level, this CDR3 is encoded by other sequences in the same sample as well. The chain combines TRBV5-1 with TRBJ2-7; D is ambiguous. Germline V gene sequence: CDR1 SGHRS, CDR2 YFSETQ. This CDR3 is 12 amino acids long. The germline V and J ends were trimmed by 4 bases and 0 bases, with 5 bases remaining between them. For the CDR3, the DNA is TGCGCCAGCAGCCTGAGCTCCTACGAGCAGTACTTC. Encoded protein: CASSLSSYEQYF.

The chain has TRBV29-1 and TRBJ2-7; possibly TRBD2 for D (6 bases). The CDR3 sequence is 14 residues long. The germline V gene has CDR1 SQVTM and CDR2 ANQGSEA. The V end was cut by 0 bases, the J end by 2 bases, with 11 bases between. CDR3 residues: CSVEEAGNPYEQYF. In DNA, the CDR3 is TGCAGCGTTGAAGAGGCGGGGAACCCCTACGAGCAGTACTTC.

The chain employs TRBV4-1 and TRBJ1-1; the D gene is possibly TRBD1 (6 bases). The V end lost 0 bases, the J end lost 2 bases, and 13 bases lay between the germline ends. Germline V gives CDR1 MGHRA, CDR2 YSYEKL. The CDR3 spans 16 residues. As DNA, the CDR3 is TGCGCCAGCAGCCAAGATTATCGGACAGAAAACACTGAAGCTTTCTTT. The encoded protein is CASSQDYRTENTEAFF.

The J gene is TRBJ2-1, the V gene TRBV5-8, with TRBD2 matching over 8 bases. Trimming removed 4 bases from V and 0 bases from J; junction bases left unmatched: 3. Per germline, CDR1 SGHTS and CDR2 YDEGEE. There are 15 residues in the CDR3. The CDR3 DNA is TGTGCCAGCAGCATGGGACTAGTCTCCTACAATGAGCAGTTCTTC. It yields the protein CASSMGLVSYNEQFF.

CDR3 in DNA: TGTGCCAGCAGCACACGTAGCGGGACCCCTACGGTAAACAATGAGCAGTTCTTC. Encoded protein: CASSTRSGTPTVNNEQFF. This chain uses TRBV21-1 with TRBJ2-1; the listed D gene, TRBD2, was not tested against the DNA. TRBV21-1 is designated a pseudogene. CDR3 length equals 18 residues.

The V and J genes are TRBV28 and TRBJ1-3; the D gene is possibly TRBD1 (6 bases). The germline V gene encodes CDR1 MDHEN and CDR2 SYDVKM. The V gene lost 4 bases and the J gene lost 9 bases, with 25 bases spanning the gap. This CDR3 spans 17 amino acids. Here the CDR3 DNA reads TGTGCCAGCAGTTACCGCCATCCGACAGAAAAAGGGGGCACCATATATTTT. Its translation: CASSYRHPTEKGGTIYF.

The genes are TRBV7-3 and TRBJ2-3, with D maybe TRBD1 (5 bases). Looked up from germline, CDR1 is SGHTA and CDR2 is FQGTGA. The length of the CDR3 is 16 residues. Trimming left V 5 bases short and J 2 bases short, with 17 bases between. This CDR3 is CASSPKGVALTDTQYF. For the CDR3, the DNA is TGTGCCAGCAGCCCAAAAGGGGTAGCCCTCACAGATACGCAGTATTTT.

The V and J genes are TRBV10-2 and TRBJ2-6; TRBD1 aligns across 7 bases. V gave up 8 bases and J gave up 4 bases; unmatched junction bases: 5. Germline CDR1 is WSHSY and CDR2 is SAAADI. This CDR3 contains 14 residues. The CDR3 spells CASSRGQGANVLTF. CDR3 bases: TGCGCCAGCTCGAGGGGGCAGGGGGCCAACGTCCTGACTTTC.

The rearrangement links TRBV28 to TRBJ1-5; the D is unclear. The V gene's germline CDR1 is MDHEN and CDR2 SYDVKM. V shed 3 bases and J shed 7 bases, with 7 bases lying between them. There are 12 residues in the CDR3. This CDR3 reads CASSFTVQPQHF. CDR3 sequence (DNA): TGTGCCAGCAGTTTTACGGTCCAGCCCCAGCATTTT.

This clone was counted only a few times. The same CDR3 also results from other DNA sequences found in this sample. V gene TRBV2 combines with J gene TRBJ2-5; D ambiguous. V was cut by 5 bases and J by 4 bases, with 5 bases left in between. Germline CDR1 is SNHLY and CDR2 is FYNNEI. CDR3 length equals 11 residues. The CDR3 region has the DNA TGTGCCAGCAGTCCTTCAGAGACCCAGTACTTC. This encodes CASSPSETQYF.

Here the CDR3 reads CASSQGTSGRAREQYF. In nucleotides, the CDR3 is TGCGCCAGCAGCCAGGGGACTAGCGGGAGGGCCAGAGAGCAGTACTTC. The chain couples TRBV4-3 to TRBJ2-7; 16 positions agree with TRBD2. The junction had 6 bases not matched to a gene; V was cut back by 3 bases and J by 7 bases. CDR1 is LGHNA and CDR2 is YSLEER in the germline V gene. The CDR3 length is 16 residues.

The chain recombines TRBV5-4 with TRBJ2-5; D is perhaps TRBD2 (6 bases). The CDR3 loop spans 17 amino acids. Per the germline V gene, CDR1 is SGHNT and CDR2 is YYREEE (reference sequence). The ends were cut back, 3 bases at V and 5 bases at J, with 23 bases in the middle. CDR3 bases: TGTGCCAGCAGCTCACCGGGTCGGGGAGTGGAGGGGGAGACCCAGTACTTC. Translation gives CASSSPGRGVEGETQYF.

This chain links TRBV4-1 with TRBJ2-5, with D possibly TRBD2 on 5 matching bases. The V and J ends lost 0 bases and 3 bases respectively, with 5 bases between them. This CDR3 is 13 amino acids long. Germline V CDR1 and CDR2: MGHRA, YSYEKL. The CDR3 nucleotides are TGCGCCAGCAGCCAAGACGGGGAAGAGACCCAGTACTTC. Translation: CASSQDGEETQYF.

The rearrangement joins TRBV28 to TRBJ2-7; D might be TRBD2 (6 bases). Germline lookup yields CDR1 MDHEN and CDR2 SYDVKM. The CDR3 covers 13 residues. V dropped 3 bases and J dropped 7 bases, with 13 bases sitting between them. The CDR3, as DNA: TGTGCCAGCAGTTTCCCGGGAGTAGGTGAGCAGTACTTC. Translated, it gives CASSFPGVGEQYF.

V gene TRBV10-1 combines with J gene TRBJ2-7; 7 nucleotides align to TRBD1. V lost 6 bases to trimming and J lost 2 bases; unmatched junction nucleotides: 4. Germline CDR1 and CDR2: WNHNN and SYGVQD (reference sequence). CDR3 length: 13 amino acids. Here the CDR3 DNA reads TGCGCCAGCAGCCCCGGACAGGCCTACGAGCAGTACTTC. It encodes CASSPGQAYEQYF.

This clone was counted a single time. The chain joins TRBV28 to TRBJ1-1; D is perhaps TRBD1 (6 bases). Looked up from germline, CDR1 is MDHEN and CDR2 is SYDVKM. V lost 7 bases to trimming and J lost 6 bases, with 12 bases between them. The CDR3 loop spans 12 amino acids. The CDR3 nucleotides are TGTGCCAGCACTGACAGGCAGGCTGAAGCTTTCTTT. Translation gives CASTDRQAEAFF.

V gene TRBV6-5 combines with J gene TRBJ1-1; D is unresolved. Trimming removed 6 bases at V and 0 bases at J, with 8 bases between. Germline loops: CDR1 MNHEY, CDR2 SVGAGI. The CDR3 totals 13 residues. The CDR3 is CASRQSMNTEAFF. CDR3 nucleotides: TGTGCCAGCAGACAGTCGATGAACACTGAAGCTTTCTTT.

The chain recombines TRBV30 with TRBJ2-7, with D tentatively TRBD2 (5 bases). Trimming took 2 bases from V and 5 from J, leaving 7 bases between them. Germline CDR1 GTSNPN, CDR2 SVGIG (reference sequence). This CDR3 has 11 residues. The CDR3 DNA is TGTGCCTGGAGTATCGGGGACGAGCAGTACTTC. Its protein product is CAWSIGDEQYF.

Concerning this clone: The sample has other DNA sequences that encode this CDR3 too. CDR3 sequence: CASSLLGSRTDTQYF. In DNA, the CDR3 is TGTGCCAGCAGTTTATTAGGGTCACGCACAGATACGCAGTATTTT. The chain carries TRBV27 and TRBJ2-3, with D uncertain. Germline values: CDR1 MNHEY, CDR2 SMNVEV (reference sequence). CDR3 length: 15 residues. V was shortened by 1 base and J by 1 base, with 9 bases between the two germline ends.

The V call is TRBV7-2, the J call TRBJ2-7; 7 nucleotides match TRBD2. The germline V gene has CDR1 SGHTA and CDR2 FQGNSA. V gave up 5 bases and J gave up 5 bases; unmatched junction bases: 12. CDR3 length: 15 residues. The CDR3 is CASSRRGAGIDEQYF. The CDR3 DNA is TGTGCCAGCAGCCGACGGGGAGCGGGAATCGACGAGCAGTACTTC.

This clone came up once. The chain combines TRBV28 with TRBJ1-2; the match to TRBD1 covers 9 bases. This CDR3 is built from 14 residues. Germline V gene data show CDR1 as MDHEN and CDR2 as SYDVKM. Trimming cost V 7 bases and J 6 bases; bases outside gene matches: 9. CDR3 nucleotide sequence: TGTGCCAGCACCCTGGGACAGGGAAGCGATGGCTACACCTTC. Translating gives CASTLGQGSDGYTF.

The chain joins TRBV5-1 to TRBJ2-2; a weak D match, TRBD1 (5 bases). The germline CDR1 and CDR2 sequences are SGHRS and YFSETQ. The V end was cut by 0 bases, the J end by 3 bases, with 12 bases between. There are 16 residues in the CDR3. The CDR3 here is CASSLEGKGDTGELFF. In nucleotides, the CDR3 is TGCGCCAGCAGCTTGGAAGGAAAAGGGGACACCGGGGAGCTGTTTTTT.

The V gene is TRBV18, the J gene TRBJ1-5; TRBD1 might be the D (6 bases). V lost 5 bases, J lost 1 base, and 24 bases lay in between. There are 19 residues in the CDR3. From germline, CDR1 is KGHSH and CDR2 LQKENI. This CDR3 reads CASSSFPGGGGESNQPQHF. For the CDR3, the DNA is TGTGCCAGCTCATCTTTTCCTGGGGGAGGGGGAGAAAGCAATCAGCCCCAGCATTTT.